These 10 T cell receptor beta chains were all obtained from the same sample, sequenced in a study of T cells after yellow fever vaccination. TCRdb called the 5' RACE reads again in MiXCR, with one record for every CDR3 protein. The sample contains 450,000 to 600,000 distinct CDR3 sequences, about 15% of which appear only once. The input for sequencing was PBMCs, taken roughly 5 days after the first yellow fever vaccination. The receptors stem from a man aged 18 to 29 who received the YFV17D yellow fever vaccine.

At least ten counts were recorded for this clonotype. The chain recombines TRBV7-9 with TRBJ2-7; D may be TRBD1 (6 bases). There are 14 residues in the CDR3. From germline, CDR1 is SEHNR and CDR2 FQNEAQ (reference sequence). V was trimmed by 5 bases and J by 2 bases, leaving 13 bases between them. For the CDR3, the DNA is TGTGCCAGCAGCCTGGGGACACTGGCCTACGAGCAGTACTTC. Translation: CASSLGTLAYEQYF.

As DNA, the CDR3 is TGCGCCAGCTCGACAGGGACCCAAAGGATGATGCAGTTCTTC. Residues: CASSTGTQRMMQFF. The V and J genes are TRBV5-1 and TRBJ2-1; 7 nucleotides match TRBD1. The CDR3 contains 14 residues. Germline assignment: CDR1 SGHRS and CDR2 YFSETQ. V shed 7 bases, J shed 12 bases, and the junction held 16 bases outside the gene matches.

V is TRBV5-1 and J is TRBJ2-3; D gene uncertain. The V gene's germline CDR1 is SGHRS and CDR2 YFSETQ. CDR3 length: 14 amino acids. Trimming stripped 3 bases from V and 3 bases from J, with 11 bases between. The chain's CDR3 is CASSWAESTDTQYF. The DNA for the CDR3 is TGCGCCAGCAGCTGGGCAGAAAGTACAGATACGCAGTATTTT.

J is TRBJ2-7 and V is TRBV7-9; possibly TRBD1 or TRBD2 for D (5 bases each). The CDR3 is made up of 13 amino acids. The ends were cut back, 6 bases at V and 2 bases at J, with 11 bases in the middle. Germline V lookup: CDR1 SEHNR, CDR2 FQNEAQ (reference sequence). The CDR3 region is CASRPQGAYEQYV. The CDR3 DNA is TGTGCCAGCAGACCCCAGGGAGCCTACGAGCAGTACGTC.

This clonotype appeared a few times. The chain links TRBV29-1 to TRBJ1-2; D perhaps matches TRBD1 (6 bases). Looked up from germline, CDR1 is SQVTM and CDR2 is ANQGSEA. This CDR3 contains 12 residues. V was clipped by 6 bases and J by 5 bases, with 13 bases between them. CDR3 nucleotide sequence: TGCAGCGTGCCCGGGGGCCCGTATGGCTACACCTTC. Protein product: CSVPGGPYGYTF.

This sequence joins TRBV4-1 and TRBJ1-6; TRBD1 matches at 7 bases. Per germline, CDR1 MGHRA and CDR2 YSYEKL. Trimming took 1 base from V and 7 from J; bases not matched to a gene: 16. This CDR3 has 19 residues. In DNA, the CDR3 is TGCGCCAGCAGCCAAGTTCACGACAGGGCCGGTAATAGGAATTCACCCCTCCACTTT. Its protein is CASSQVHDRAGNRNSPLHF.

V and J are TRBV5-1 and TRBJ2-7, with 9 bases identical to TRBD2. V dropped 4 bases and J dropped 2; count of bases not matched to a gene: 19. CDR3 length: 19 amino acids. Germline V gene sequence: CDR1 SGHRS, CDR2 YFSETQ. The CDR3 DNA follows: TGCGCCAGCAGCCATTACGCTGAGCGGGGGGCTTCAATCACCTACGAGCAGTACTTC. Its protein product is CASSHYAERGASITYEQYF.

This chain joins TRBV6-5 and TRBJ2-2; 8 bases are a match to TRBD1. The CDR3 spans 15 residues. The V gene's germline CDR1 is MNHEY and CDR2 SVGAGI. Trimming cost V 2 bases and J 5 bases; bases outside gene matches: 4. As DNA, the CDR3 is TGTGCCAGCAGTTACGGACAGGGAGGTACCGGGGAGCTGTTTTTT. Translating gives CASSYGQGGTGELFF.

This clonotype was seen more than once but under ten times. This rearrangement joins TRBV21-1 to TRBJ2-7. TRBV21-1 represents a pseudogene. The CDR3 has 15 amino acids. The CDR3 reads CASSKARGSSYEQYV. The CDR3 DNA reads TGTGCCAGCAGCAAGGCCAGAGGGAGCTCCTACGAGCAGTACGTC.

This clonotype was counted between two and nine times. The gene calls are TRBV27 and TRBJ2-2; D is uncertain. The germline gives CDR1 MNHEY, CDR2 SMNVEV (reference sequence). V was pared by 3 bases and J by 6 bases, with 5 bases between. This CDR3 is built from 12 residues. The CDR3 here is CASSFISGELFF. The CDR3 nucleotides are TGTGCCAGCAGTTTCATATCCGGGGAGCTGTTTTTT.